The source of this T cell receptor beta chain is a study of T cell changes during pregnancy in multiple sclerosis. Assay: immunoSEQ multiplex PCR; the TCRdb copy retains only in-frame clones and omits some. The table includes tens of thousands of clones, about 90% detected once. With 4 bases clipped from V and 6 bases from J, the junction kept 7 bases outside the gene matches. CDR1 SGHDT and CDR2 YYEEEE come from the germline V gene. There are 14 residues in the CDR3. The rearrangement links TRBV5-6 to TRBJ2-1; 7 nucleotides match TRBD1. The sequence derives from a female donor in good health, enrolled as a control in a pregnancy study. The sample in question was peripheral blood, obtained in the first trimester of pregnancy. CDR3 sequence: CASSRTGGFNEQFF. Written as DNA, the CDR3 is TGTGCCAGCAGCCGGACAGGAGGTTTCAATGAGCAGTTCTTC. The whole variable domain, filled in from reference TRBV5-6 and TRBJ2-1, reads DAGVTQSPTHLIKTRGQQVTLRCSPKSGHDTVSWYQQALGQGPQFIFQYYEEEERQRGNFPDRFSGHQFPNYSSELNVNALLLGDSALYLCASSRTGGFNEQFFGPGTRLTVL.